One sample yielded the 3 T cell receptor beta chains listed below, sequenced in a study of cytomegalovirus exposure and HLA in healthy donors. It was with 60 Vbeta and 13 Jbeta primers that the PCR ran. Here immunoSEQ multiplex PCR was the method, and the copy in TCRdb shows in-frame clones only, minus some. Among 85,000 to 100,000 clones listed, around 76% were seen once. Sequencing was performed on PBMCs. The receptors were gathered from a human donor in good health.

The chain couples TRBV5-4 to TRBJ1-3; TRBD1 matches 8 bases. The ends lost 3 bases at V and 4 bases at J; junction bases unmatched: 12. The germline V gene encodes CDR1 SGHNT and CDR2 YYREEE (reference sequence). The CDR3 is 17 amino acids. In nucleotides, the CDR3 is TGTGCCAGCAGCTCGGTCCCGCAGGGGGCGGCAGGAAACACCATATATTTT. It encodes CASSSVPQGAAGNTIYF.

This chain links TRBV30 with TRBJ1-1, with no clear D. The CDR3 totals 12 residues. V was cut by 0 bases and J by 5 bases, with 7 bases left in between. Germline CDR1 and CDR2: GTSNPN and SVGIG (reference sequence). CDR3 sequence reads: CAWSVRRTEAFF. CDR3 DNA sequence: TGTGCCTGGAGTGTACGCAGGACTGAAGCTTTCTTT.

The chain combines TRBV9 with TRBJ2-1, with 12 positions matching TRBD2. The germline CDR1 and CDR2 sequences are SGDLS and YYNGEE. This CDR3 is 16 amino acids long. V was pared by 2 bases and J by 8 bases, with 8 bases of the junction left unmatched. CDR3 sequence: CASSVRLAGVPHEQFF. CDR3 nucleotides: TGTGCCAGCAGCGTTCGACTAGCGGGAGTCCCCCATGAGCAGTTCTTC.